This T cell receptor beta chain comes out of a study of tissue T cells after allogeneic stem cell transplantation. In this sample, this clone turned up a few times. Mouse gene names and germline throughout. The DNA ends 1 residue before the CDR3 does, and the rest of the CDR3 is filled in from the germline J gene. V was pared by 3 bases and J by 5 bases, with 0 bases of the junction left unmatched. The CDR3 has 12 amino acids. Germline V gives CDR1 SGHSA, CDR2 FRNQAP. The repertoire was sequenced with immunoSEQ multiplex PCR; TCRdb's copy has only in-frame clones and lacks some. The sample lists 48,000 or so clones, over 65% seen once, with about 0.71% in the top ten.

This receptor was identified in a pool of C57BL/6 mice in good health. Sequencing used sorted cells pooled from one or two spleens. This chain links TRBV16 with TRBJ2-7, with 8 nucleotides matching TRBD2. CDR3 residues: CASSFWGDEQYF. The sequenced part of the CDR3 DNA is TGTGCAAGCAGCTTCTGGGGGGATGAACAGTAC.